This T cell receptor (beta chain) was sequenced during a study of T cells after yellow fever vaccination. Across the study: Those fractions that held only low numbers of cells were prepared using the SMART-Seq v4 Ultra Low Input RNA kit. General study results and limits: Most primary-vaccination clones reappeared after the booster (96% CD4, around 88% CD8).

Turning to this clonotype: Its target is unknown.

The study made its TCR cDNA through 5'RACE template switching. That step introduced a universal primer site along with UMIs. TCRdb re-analysed the 5' RACE reads in MiXCR, keeping a single row per CDR3 protein. The table has approximately 550,000 distinct CDR3 sequences, about 19% seen once; the top ten hold 13% to 15%. The CDR3 spans 14 residues. Trimming at V came to 1 base and at J to 4 bases, leaving 4 bases not matched to a gene. V usage is TRBV12-3 or TRBV12-4 and J usage is TRBJ2-7, with TRBD2 matching over 7 bases. The material sequenced was PBMCs, taken 15 days after the yellow fever booster vaccination. This sequence originates from a man aged 25 to 45 who received the YFV17D yellow fever vaccine. The CDR3 bases are TGTGCCAGCAGTTTAGGGGTGGGGGGGTACGAGCAGTACTTC. Its protein product is CASSLGVGGYEQYF.